This T cell receptor beta chain stems from a study of CD8 T cells in ankylosing spondylitis (dated by TCRdb to 2016 to 2017). Notes on the research overall: The study set out to find disease-linked TCR variants by profiling T cell receptor beta repertoires in ankylosing spondylitis patients and healthy donors. Samples of peripheral blood were taken, and for ankylosing spondylitis patients, synovial fluid was collected as well. The full study cohort was made up of about 25 ankylosing spondylitis patients and more than 90 healthy donors. The study at large found these results: The disease-linked clones had a CD8+ phenotype and were found at relatively low frequencies in peripheral blood. The disease-linked clones were reported as significantly enriched in matched synovial fluid samples from ankylosing spondylitis patients. A TCR beta motif made up of several highly homologous amino acid variants appeared to be characteristic of blood from ankylosing spondylitis patients. Some of the motif variants had been reported before in the synovial fluid and blood of reactive arthritis patients, a finding that suggests common disease-initiation mechanisms.

The trim is 3 bases for V and 6 bases for J, with a gap of 15 bases between the germline ends. From cysteine to phenylalanine, the CDR3 is 14 amino acids long. Only the CDR3 portion is preserved as DNA: 42 bases, with reading frame beginning at the first base. As regards this clonotype: There is no known antigen for this receptor. No much larger clone exists at a distance of one base, and base qualities are not known.

Sequencing was performed on an Illumina HiSeq 2500. Quantitative 5'-RACE with molecular barcodes was used to prepare TCR beta libraries. Processing in the source paper ran as follows. To identify disease-linked TCR variants, a new computational method was used, one built on a probabilistic model of VDJ rearrangement. TCRdb's own reprocessing of the public reads used fastp at Q25 and MiXCR and kept productive beta chains. A single entry per CDR3 protein holds the most common genes and DNA from its merged rows. These V and J calls rely on TCRdb rather than the paper's analysis. The sample includes just over 350,000 distinct CDR3 sequences, with roughly 20% observed a single time. Around 12% of the sample is taken by the ten largest.

The receptor was isolated from a male donor with ankylosing spondylitis or in good health (not recorded which). Input material: blood, either unsorted or a sorted T cell fraction (not recorded which). The V gene is TRBV12-3 or TRBV12-4 and the J gene is TRBJ2-7, with TRBD1 as a weak D call on 5 bases. This receptor carries the CDR3 CASSLVWTSREQYF. The bases are TGTGCCAGCAGTTTGGTTTGGACATCCCGCGAGCAGTACTTC.